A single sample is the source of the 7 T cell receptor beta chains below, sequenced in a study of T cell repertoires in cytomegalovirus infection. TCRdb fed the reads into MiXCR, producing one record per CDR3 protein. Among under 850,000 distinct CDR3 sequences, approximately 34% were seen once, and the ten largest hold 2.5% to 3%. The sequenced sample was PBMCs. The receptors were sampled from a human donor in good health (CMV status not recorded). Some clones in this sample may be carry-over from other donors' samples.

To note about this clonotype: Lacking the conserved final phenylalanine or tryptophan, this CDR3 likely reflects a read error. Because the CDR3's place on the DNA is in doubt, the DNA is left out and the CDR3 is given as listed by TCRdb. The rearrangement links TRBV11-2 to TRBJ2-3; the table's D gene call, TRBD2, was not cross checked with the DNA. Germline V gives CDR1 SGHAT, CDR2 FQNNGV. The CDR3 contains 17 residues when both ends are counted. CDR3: CASSLVGLAGEGDTQSC.

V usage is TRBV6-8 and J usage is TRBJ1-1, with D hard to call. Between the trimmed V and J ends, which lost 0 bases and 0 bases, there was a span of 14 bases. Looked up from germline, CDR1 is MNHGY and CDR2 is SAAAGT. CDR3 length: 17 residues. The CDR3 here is CASSYSPFAYMNTEAFF. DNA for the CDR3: TGTGCCAGCAGTTACTCCCCATTTGCTTACATGAACACTGAAGCTTTCTTT.

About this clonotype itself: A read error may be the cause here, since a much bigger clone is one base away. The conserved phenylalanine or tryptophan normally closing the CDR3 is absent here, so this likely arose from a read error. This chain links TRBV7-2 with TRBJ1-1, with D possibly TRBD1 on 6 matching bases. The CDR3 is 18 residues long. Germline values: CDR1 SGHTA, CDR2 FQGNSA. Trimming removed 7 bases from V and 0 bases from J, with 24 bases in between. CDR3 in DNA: TGTGCCAGCATCCCCATTTTTAGGGGGGGCAGAATGAACACTGAAGCTTTCGTT. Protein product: CASIPIFRGGRMNTEAFV.

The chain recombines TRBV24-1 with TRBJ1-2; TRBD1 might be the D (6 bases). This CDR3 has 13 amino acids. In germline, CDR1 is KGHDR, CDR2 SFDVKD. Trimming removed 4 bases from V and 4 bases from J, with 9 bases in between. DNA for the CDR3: TGTGCCACCAGTGACCGGACAGCCTATGGCTACACCTTC. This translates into CATSDRTAYGYTF.

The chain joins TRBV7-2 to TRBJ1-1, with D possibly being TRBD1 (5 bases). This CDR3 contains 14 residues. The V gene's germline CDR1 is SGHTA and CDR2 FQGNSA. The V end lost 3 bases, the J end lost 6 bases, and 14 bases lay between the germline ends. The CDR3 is CASSFRDGAPEAFF. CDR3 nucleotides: TGTGCCAGCAGCTTTAGAGACGGGGCCCCTGAAGCTTTCTTT.

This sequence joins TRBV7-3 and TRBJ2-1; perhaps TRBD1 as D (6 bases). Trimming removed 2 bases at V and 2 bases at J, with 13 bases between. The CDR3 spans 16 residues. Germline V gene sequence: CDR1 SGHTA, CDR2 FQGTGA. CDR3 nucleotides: TGTGCCAGCAGCTTATATTCAGGGGCGGCCTACAATGAGCAGTTCTTC. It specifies CASSLYSGAAYNEQFF.

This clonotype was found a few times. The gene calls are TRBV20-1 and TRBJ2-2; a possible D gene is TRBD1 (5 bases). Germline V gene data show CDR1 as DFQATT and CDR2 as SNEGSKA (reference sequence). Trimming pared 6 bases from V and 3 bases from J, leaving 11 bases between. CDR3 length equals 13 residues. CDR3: CSAETEHTGELFF. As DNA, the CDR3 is TGCAGTGCCGAGACAGAACACACCGGGGAGCTGTTTTTT.